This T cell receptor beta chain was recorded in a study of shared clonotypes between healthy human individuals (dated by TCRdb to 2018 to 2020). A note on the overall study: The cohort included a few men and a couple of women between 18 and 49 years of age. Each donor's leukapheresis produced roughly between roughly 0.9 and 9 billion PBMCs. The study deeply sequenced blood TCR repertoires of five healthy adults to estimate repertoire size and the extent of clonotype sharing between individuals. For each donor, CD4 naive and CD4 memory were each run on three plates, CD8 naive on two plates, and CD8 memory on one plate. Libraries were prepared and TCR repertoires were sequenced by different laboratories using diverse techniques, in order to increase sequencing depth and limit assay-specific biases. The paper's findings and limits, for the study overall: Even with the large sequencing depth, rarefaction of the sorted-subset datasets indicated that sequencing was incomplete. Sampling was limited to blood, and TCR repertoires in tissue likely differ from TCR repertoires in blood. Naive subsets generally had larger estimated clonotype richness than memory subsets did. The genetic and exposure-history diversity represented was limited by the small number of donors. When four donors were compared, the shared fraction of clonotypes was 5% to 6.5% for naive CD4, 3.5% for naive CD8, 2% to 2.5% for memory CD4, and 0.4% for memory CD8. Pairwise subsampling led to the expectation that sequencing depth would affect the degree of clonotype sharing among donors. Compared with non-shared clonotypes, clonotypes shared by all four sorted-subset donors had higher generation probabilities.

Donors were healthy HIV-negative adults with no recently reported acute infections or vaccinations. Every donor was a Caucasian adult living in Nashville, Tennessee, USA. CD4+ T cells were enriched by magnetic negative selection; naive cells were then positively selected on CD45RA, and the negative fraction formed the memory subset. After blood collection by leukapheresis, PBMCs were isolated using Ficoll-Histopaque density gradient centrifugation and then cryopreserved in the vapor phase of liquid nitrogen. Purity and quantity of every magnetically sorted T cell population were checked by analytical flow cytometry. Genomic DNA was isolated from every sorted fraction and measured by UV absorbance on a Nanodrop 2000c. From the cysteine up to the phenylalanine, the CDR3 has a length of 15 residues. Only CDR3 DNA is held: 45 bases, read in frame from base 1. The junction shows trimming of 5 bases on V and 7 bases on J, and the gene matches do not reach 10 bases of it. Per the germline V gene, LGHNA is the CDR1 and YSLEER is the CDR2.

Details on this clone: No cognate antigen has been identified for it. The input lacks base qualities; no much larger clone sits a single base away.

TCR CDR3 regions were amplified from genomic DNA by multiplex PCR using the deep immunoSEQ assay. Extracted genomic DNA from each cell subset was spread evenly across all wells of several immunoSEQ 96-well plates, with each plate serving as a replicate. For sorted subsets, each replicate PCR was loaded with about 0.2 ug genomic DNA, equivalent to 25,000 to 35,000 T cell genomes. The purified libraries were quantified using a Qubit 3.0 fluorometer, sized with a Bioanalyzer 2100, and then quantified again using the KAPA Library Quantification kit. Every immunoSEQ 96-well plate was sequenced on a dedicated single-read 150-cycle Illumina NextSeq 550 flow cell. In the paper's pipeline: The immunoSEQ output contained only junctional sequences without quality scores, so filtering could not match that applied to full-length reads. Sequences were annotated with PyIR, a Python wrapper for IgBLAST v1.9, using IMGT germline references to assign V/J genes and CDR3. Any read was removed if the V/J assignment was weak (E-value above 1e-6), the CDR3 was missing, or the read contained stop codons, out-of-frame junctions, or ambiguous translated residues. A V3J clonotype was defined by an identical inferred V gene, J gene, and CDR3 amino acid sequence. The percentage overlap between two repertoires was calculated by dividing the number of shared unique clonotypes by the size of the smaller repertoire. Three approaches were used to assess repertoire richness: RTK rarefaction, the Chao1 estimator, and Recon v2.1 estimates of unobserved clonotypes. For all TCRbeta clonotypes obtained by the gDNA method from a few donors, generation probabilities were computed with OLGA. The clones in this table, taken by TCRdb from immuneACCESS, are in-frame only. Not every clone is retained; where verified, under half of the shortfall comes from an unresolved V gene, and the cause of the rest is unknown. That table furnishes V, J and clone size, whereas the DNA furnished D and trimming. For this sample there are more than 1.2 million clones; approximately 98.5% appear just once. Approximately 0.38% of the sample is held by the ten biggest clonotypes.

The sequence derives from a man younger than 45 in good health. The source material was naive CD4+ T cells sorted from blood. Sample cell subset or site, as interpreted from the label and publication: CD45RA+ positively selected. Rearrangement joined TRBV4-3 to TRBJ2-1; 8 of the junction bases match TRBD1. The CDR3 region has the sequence CASSFRTGISNEQFF. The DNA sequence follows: TGCGCCAGCAGCTTCCGGACAGGGATCTCAAATGAGCAGTTCTTC.